The 32 T cell receptor beta chains given below trace back to one sample, sequenced in a study of graft-versus-host responses after intestinal transplantation (dated by TCRdb to 2020 to 2022). Library prep was done by the immunoSEQ multiplex PCR assay. TCRdb took this table from immuneACCESS and kept in-frame rearrangements with V and J called. Such tables lack part of the clones; where checked against another copy, unresolved V genes explain under half of the gap, and the rest is unexplained. In all, the sample holds around 67,000 clones, and 84% of those were seen once. The ten largest clones take up 0.39% of the sample. Interpreted using the paper, the time point label stands for: cells obtained before transplantation from donor or recipient. For these receptors, no antigen is known. Sample: unstimulated CD4+ T cells sorted from spleen or lymph node cells, taken before transplant. The source is a human donor who was the organ donor for an intestinal transplant.

This sequence joins TRBV5-4 and TRBJ2-5, with 8 bases identical to TRBD1. The CDR3 runs to 13 residues. Germline assignment: CDR1 SGHNT and CDR2 YYREEE (reference sequence). The V gene end was trimmed by 1 base and the J gene end by 5 bases; junction bases not matched to a gene: 1. The CDR3 sequence: CASSLHRGETQYF. The CDR3, as DNA: TGTGCCAGCAGCTTGCACAGGGGGGAGACCCAGTACTTC.

V and J are TRBV10-3 and TRBJ1-2; TRBD1 matches at 8 bases. Germline CDR1 ENHRY, CDR2 SYGVKD. The CDR3 is 12 amino acids. With 8 bases clipped from V and 10 bases from J, the junction kept 9 bases outside the gene matches. This CDR3 is CAIAASDRDYTF. The CDR3 DNA follows: TGTGCCATCGCCGCCTCGGACAGGGACTACACCTTC.

J is TRBJ1-2 and V is TRBV28; the match to TRBD1 covers 7 bases. The trim removed 4 bases at V and 8 bases at J, leaving 19 bases unmatched. The CDR3 extends over 17 amino acids. Germline lookup yields CDR1 MDHEN and CDR2 SYDVKM. CDR3 amino acids: CASSSRDPTGKYLGYTF. The CDR3 DNA reads TGTGCCAGCAGTTCACGAGACCCGACAGGGAAGTATCTGGGCTACACCTTC.

This clone was counted between two and nine times. This chain joins TRBV7-2 and TRBJ2-1, with D perhaps TRBD2 (6 bases). With 6 bases removed from V and 8 bases from J, the gap between germline ends came to 17 bases. Germline V gene lookup returns CDR1 SGHTA and CDR2 FQGNSA. CDR3 length: 14 residues. The CDR3 spells CASSLRAAGHEQFF. CDR3 DNA sequence: TGTGCCAGCAGTTTGCGGGCAGCGGGCCATGAGCAGTTCTTC. Drawing the rest from reference TRBV7-2 and TRBJ2-1, the complete variable domain is GAGVSQSPSNKVTEKGKDVELRCDPISGHTALYWYRQSLGQGLEFLIYFQGNSAPDKSGLPSDRFSAERTGGSVSTLTIQRTQQEDSAVYLCASSLRAAGHEQFFGPGTRLTVL.

This clone was detected once. The chain joins TRBV30 to TRBJ1-1, with D possibly being TRBD1 (6 bases). Germline values: CDR1 GTSNPN, CDR2 SVGIG (reference sequence). V was shortened by 1 base and J by 7 bases, with 10 bases between the two germline ends. This CDR3 has 12 residues. CDR3 coding DNA: TGTGCCTGGAGTGGGGACATGAGTGAAGCTTTCTTT. It translates to CAWSGDMSEAFF.

The V and J genes are TRBV5-6 and TRBJ2-3, with a weak D call TRBD2 (6 bases). Germline-derived CDR1 and CDR2 are SGHDT and YYEEEE. The CDR3 consists of 12 residues. V was trimmed by 0 bases and J by 11 bases, leaving 10 bases between them. The CDR3 loop reads CASSLGLARQYF. In nucleotides, the CDR3 is TGTGCCAGCAGCTTGGGCCTAGCGAGGCAGTATTTT.

The sample holds a few counts of this clone. V gene TRBV19 combines with J gene TRBJ2-4; 12 bases are shared with TRBD1. J lost 3 bases, V lost 5 bases, and 17 bases had no gene match. This CDR3 has 20 residues. Germline V gives CDR1 LNHDA, CDR2 SQIVND (reference sequence). The CDR3 region is CASSVGDRGLSLGVKNIQYF. For the CDR3, the DNA is TGTGCCAGTAGTGTTGGGGACAGGGGGCTTTCTTTGGGGGTCAAAAACATTCAGTACTTC.

The chain recombines TRBV7-7 with TRBJ2-7; 7 bases match TRBD1. This CDR3 has 18 residues. Germline V gives CDR1 SSHAT, CDR2 FNYEAQ (reference sequence). Here the CDR3 DNA reads TGTGCTAGCAGCTTAGCTCCCTCCCCTGGACAGGATACCTACGAGCAGTACGTC. Amino acid sequence: CASSLAPSPGQDTYEQYV.

The rearrangement links TRBV4-1 to TRBJ2-1; 10 bases fit TRBD1. Germline CDR1 and CDR2: MGHRA and YSYEKL. This CDR3 region has 16 residues. V gave up 5 bases and J gave up 6 bases; unmatched junction bases: 10. The CDR3 DNA follows: TGCGCCAGCAGCTCGTCGGGACAGGGGTCGCGCAATGAGCAGTTCTTC. It translates to CASSSSGQGSRNEQFF.

The V call is TRBV29-1, the J call TRBJ2-5; tentative D call: TRBD1 (5 bases). The V gene's germline CDR1 is SQVTM and CDR2 ANQGSEA. CDR3 size: 12 residues. V was pared by 4 bases and J by 1 base, with 7 bases between. CDR3 residues: CSVGQIQETQYF. The DNA of the CDR3 is TGCAGCGTTGGACAGATCCAAGAGACCCAGTACTTC.

The CDR3: CASSTTFGTGIQTHGYTF. CDR3 bases: TGTGCCAGTAGTACGACATTCGGGACAGGGATCCAGACCCATGGCTACACCTTC. This chain connects TRBV19 to TRBJ1-2; 9 bases are a match to TRBD1. The CDR3 contains 18 residues. V was clipped by 4 bases and J by 6 bases; unmatched bases: 18. Germline V gene data show CDR1 as LNHDA and CDR2 as SQIVND (reference sequence).

The chain combines TRBV6-1 with TRBJ1-1; D possibly corresponds to TRBD1 (6 bases). The CDR3 sequence is 14 residues long. Germline V gives CDR1 MNHNS, CDR2 SASEGT. Trimming pared 7 bases from V and 6 bases from J, leaving 18 bases between. The CDR3 DNA reads as TGTGCCAGCAAGAGGCAGGGGAAGGATCCTGAAGCTTTCTTT. This encodes CASKRQGKDPEAFF.

The sample holds one count of this clone. The J gene is TRBJ2-7, the V gene TRBV6-5; D perhaps matches TRBD1 (6 bases). The V and J ends lost 5 bases and 0 bases respectively, with 11 bases between them. The CDR3 spans 14 residues. Germline CDR1 and CDR2: MNHEY and SVGAGI. CDR3 amino acids: CASSVSGASYEQYV. The CDR3 DNA reads TGTGCCAGCAGTGTGTCAGGGGCCTCCTACGAGCAGTACGTC.

The chain uses TRBV28 and TRBJ2-7; the D gene is possibly TRBD1 (5 bases). V dropped 5 bases and J dropped 2 bases, with 10 bases sitting between them. CDR1 is MDHEN, CDR2 SYDVKM, per germline. The CDR3 spans 13 residues. The CDR3, as DNA: TGTGCCAGCAGTACAGGACCTACCTACGAGCAGTACGTC. This translates into CASSTGPTYEQYV.

CDR3 residues: CASSADRAAGYTF. CDR3 coding DNA: TGTGCCAGCAGCGCAGACAGGGCTGCTGGCTACACCTTC. The rearrangement links TRBV7-2 to TRBJ1-2; 7 bases are a match to TRBD1. This CDR3 is 13 amino acids long. Unmatched junction bases numbered 7, after V lost 5 bases and J lost 7 bases. Germline CDR1 and CDR2: SGHTA and FQGNSA. The full variable domain, rest sourced from reference TRBV7-2 and TRBJ1-2, is GAGVSQSPSNKVTEKGKDVELRCDPISGHTALYWYRQSLGQGLEFLIYFQGNSAPDKSGLPSDRFSAERTGGSVSTLTIQRTQQEDSAVYLCASSADRAAGYTFGSGTRLTVV.

The V and J genes are TRBV2 and TRBJ2-7; TRBD1 agrees at 8 bases. V lost 7 bases, J lost 3 bases, and 8 bases stayed unmatched. This CDR3 is 14 amino acids long. Per the germline V gene, CDR1 is SNHLY and CDR2 is FYNNEI. CDR3 DNA sequence: TGTGCCAGCACCCAGGGGGCTGGGGACTACGAGCAGTACGTC. It is translated as CASTQGAGDYEQYV.

This clone was detected only once. The genes are TRBV18 and TRBJ2-3; D not certain. CDR1 and CDR2 (germline): KGHSH, LQKENI. V was trimmed by 2 bases and J by 0 bases, leaving 6 bases between them. The CDR3 is made up of 14 amino acids. The CDR3 DNA reads TGTGCCAGCTCACCAGTCTCTAGCACAGATACGCAGTATTTT. It encodes CASSPVSSTDTQYF. Filled out from reference TRBV18 and TRBJ2-3, the complete variable domain reads NAGVMQNPRHLVRRRGQEARLRCSPMKGHSHVYWYRQLPEEGLKFMVYLQKENIIDESGMPKERFSAEFPKEGPSILRIQQVVRGDSAAYFCASSPVSSTDTQYFGPGTRLTVL.

J is TRBJ1-3 and V is TRBV7-9, with a weak D call TRBD1 (5 bases). CDR1 SEHNR and CDR2 FQNEAQ come from the germline V gene (reference sequence). CDR3 length: 15 amino acids. V lost 1 base, J lost 4 bases, and 11 bases lay in between. This chain's CDR3 is CASSLDVGLGNTIYF. CDR3 coding DNA: TGTGCCAGCAGCTTAGATGTGGGGCTGGGAAACACCATATATTTT. The variable domain in full, with the rest retrieved from reference TRBV7-9 and TRBJ1-3, is DTGVSQNPRHKITKRGQNVTFRCDPISEHNRLYWYRQTLGQGPEFLTYFQNEAQLEKSRLLSDRFSAERPKGSFSTLEIQRTEQGDSAMYLCASSLDVGLGNTIYFGEGSWLTVV.

This clone was counted once. The chain carries TRBV19 and TRBJ2-2, with TRBD2 matching 7 bases. This CDR3 contains 16 residues. J lost 5 bases, V lost 4 bases, and 10 bases had no gene match. Per germline, CDR1 LNHDA and CDR2 SQIVND (reference sequence). The CDR3 region has the DNA TGTGCCAGTAGTAGCGGTAGCGGCGGGGGTACCGGGGAGCTGTTTTTT. It yields the protein CASSSGSGGGTGELFF.

The chain is built from TRBV6-5 and TRBJ1-5, with D hard to call. CDR3 size: 14 residues. Deletions cut 5 bases from V and 3 bases from J, with 11 bases between. CDR1 and CDR2 from the germline V gene are MNHEY and SVGAGI. CDR3 DNA: TGTGCCAGCAGTGAGGGTTCGGCCAATCAGCCCCAGCATTTT. Translating it yields CASSEGSANQPQHF.

This rearrangement joins TRBV10-2 to TRBJ2-7, with a weak D call TRBD2 (5 bases). CDR3 length: 14 amino acids. V was trimmed by 5 bases and J by 6 bases, leaving 17 bases between them. Per the germline V gene, CDR1 is WSHSY and CDR2 is SAAADI. CDR3 protein: CASSRENPLSEQYV. DNA for the CDR3: TGCGCCAGCAGTCGGGAAAACCCCCTTTCCGAGCAGTACGTC.

This chain joins TRBV9 and TRBJ1-5; D is undetermined. CDR3 length: 15 amino acids. V was clipped by 0 bases and J by 4 bases, with 11 bases between them. Germline V gene sequence: CDR1 SGDLS, CDR2 YYNGEE. Here the CDR3 reads CASSVEEGLNQPQHF. The CDR3 coding sequence is TGTGCCAGCAGCGTAGAGGAGGGTTTGAATCAGCCCCAGCATTTT.

The chain employs TRBV15 and TRBJ2-3; D not certain. Trimming stripped 0 bases from V and 5 bases from J, with 12 bases between. Per germline, CDR1 LNHNV and CDR2 YYDKDF (reference sequence). CDR3 length: 15 residues. The CDR3, as DNA: TGTGCCACCAGCAGAGATGTCCTTCAGATAGATACGCAGTATTTT. It codes for CATSRDVLQIDTQYF.

The V and J genes are TRBV28 and TRBJ2-1, with 10 bases fitting TRBD1. CDR3 length: 14 amino acids. V dropped 5 bases and J dropped 6; count of bases not matched to a gene: 4. Per germline, CDR1 MDHEN and CDR2 SYDVKM. The CDR3 loop reads CASSRGTGANEQFF. The CDR3 coding sequence is TGTGCCAGCAGTCGAGGGACAGGGGCCAATGAGCAGTTCTTC.

A remark on this clone: The junction differs from germline at one of its ends, possibly a read error. The chain carries TRBV7-7 and TRBJ2-2; tentatively, D is TRBD1 (6 bases). CDR3 size: 14 residues. Germline V lookup: CDR1 SSHAT, CDR2 FNYEAQ (reference sequence). The CDR3 DNA follows: TGTGCTAGCAGCCGGGGACAGAACACCGGGGAGCTGTTTTTT. Residues: CASSRGQNTGELFF.

The CDR3 loop reads CASSQVGGSRETQYF. The DNA of the CDR3 is TGCGCCAGCAGCCAAGTTGGGGGGAGCAGGGAGACCCAGTACTTC. The V call is TRBV4-3, the J call TRBJ2-5, with D possibly TRBD2 on 6 matching bases. Per germline, CDR1 LGHNA and CDR2 YSLEER. Trimming pared 1 base from V and 5 bases from J, leaving 14 bases between. This CDR3 spans 15 amino acids.

This clone has more than one count but fewer than ten. V gene TRBV4-2 combines with J gene TRBJ2-5, with 10 bases fitting TRBD2. This CDR3 contains 18 residues. V lost 1 base and J lost 5; bases outside the gene matches: 13. Germline V gives CDR1 LGHNA, CDR2 YNFKEQ. The CDR3 here is CASSQGSAAGGPGETQYF. The CDR3 DNA sequence: TGTGCCAGCAGCCAAGGTTCCGCAGCGGGGGGGCCGGGGGAGACCCAGTACTTC.

V and J are TRBV6-6 and TRBJ2-7, with D hard to call. The CDR3 is 14 residues long. Per germline, CDR1 MNHNY and CDR2 SVGAGI (reference sequence). V was pared by 5 bases and J by 1 base, with 12 bases between. Here the CDR3 reads CASSTRGVSYEQYV. The DNA of the CDR3 is TGTGCCAGCAGTACCAGAGGAGTTTCCTACGAGCAGTACGTC.

The gene calls are TRBV9 and TRBJ2-1; TRBD1 aligns across 7 bases. The V segment lost 0 bases and the J segment 8 bases; nucleotides outside the gene matches: 8. The CDR3 has 15 residues. In germline, CDR1 is SGDLS, CDR2 YYNGEE. The CDR3 sequence is CASSVGFDRAHEQFF. For the CDR3, the DNA is TGTGCCAGCAGCGTAGGATTCGACAGGGCCCATGAGCAGTTCTTC.

The chain has TRBV9 and TRBJ2-5, with a possible D match to TRBD1 (6 bases). Trimming took 4 bases from V and 2 from J, leaving 12 bases between them. The V gene's germline CDR1 is SGDLS and CDR2 YYNGEE. This CDR3 comprises 14 residues. CDR3 bases: TGTGCCAGCAGCCCTGGACAGATTCAAGAGACCCAGTACTTC. Protein sequence: CASSPGQIQETQYF.

This chain uses TRBV5-1 with TRBJ2-7, with 12 positions matching TRBD2. Germline CDR1 is SGHRS and CDR2 is YFSETQ. The ends lost 0 bases at V and 3 bases at J; junction bases unmatched: 1. The CDR3 spans 15 residues. CDR3 nucleotides: TGCGCCAGCAGCTTGGGACTAGCGGGGGTCTACGAGCAGTACGTC. Protein product: CASSLGLAGVYEQYV.

This chain connects TRBV6-1 to TRBJ2-3; D may be TRBD1 (5 bases). The ends were cut back, 3 bases at V and 5 bases at J, with 12 bases in the middle. Germline-derived CDR1 and CDR2 are MNHNS and SASEGT. This CDR3 contains 14 residues. The CDR3 reads CASSDQGMEDTQYF. CDR3 nucleotides: TGTGCCAGCAGTGATCAGGGAATGGAAGATACGCAGTATTTT.